The clone carrying this TCR beta chain appeared a single time. CDR1 MNHEY and CDR2 SVGEGT come from the germline V gene. Trimming removed 5 bases from V and 6 bases from J; junction bases left unmatched: 10. This CDR3 contains 15 residues. As processed by the authors: Amplification from reference gene primers served as the basis for estimated nucleated cell counts. The repertoire was sequenced with immunoSEQ multiplex PCR; TCRdb's copy has only in-frame clones and lacks some. V and J calls and clone size come straight from that table; D and trimming were deduced from the DNA. Among a few hundred thousand clones listed, approximately 82% were seen once. The sample originates from a study of blood T cell repertoires in COVID-19. Study-level background: COVID-19 samples collected from the United States, Italy and Spain covered acute and convalescent phases. T cells, B-cell-depleted T cells, or PBMCs supplied cDNA or gDNA.

The receptor comes from a woman aged 18 to 35 with acute or convalescent COVID-19. Sequencing was carried out using peripheral blood. The rearrangement links TRBV6-2 or TRBV6-3 to TRBJ1-5; 7 bases align to TRBD1. The CDR3 DNA sequence: TGTGCCAGCAGTACCGAGGGGGCGCTTCGTCAGCCCCAGCATTTT. Its translation: CASSTEGALRQPQHF.